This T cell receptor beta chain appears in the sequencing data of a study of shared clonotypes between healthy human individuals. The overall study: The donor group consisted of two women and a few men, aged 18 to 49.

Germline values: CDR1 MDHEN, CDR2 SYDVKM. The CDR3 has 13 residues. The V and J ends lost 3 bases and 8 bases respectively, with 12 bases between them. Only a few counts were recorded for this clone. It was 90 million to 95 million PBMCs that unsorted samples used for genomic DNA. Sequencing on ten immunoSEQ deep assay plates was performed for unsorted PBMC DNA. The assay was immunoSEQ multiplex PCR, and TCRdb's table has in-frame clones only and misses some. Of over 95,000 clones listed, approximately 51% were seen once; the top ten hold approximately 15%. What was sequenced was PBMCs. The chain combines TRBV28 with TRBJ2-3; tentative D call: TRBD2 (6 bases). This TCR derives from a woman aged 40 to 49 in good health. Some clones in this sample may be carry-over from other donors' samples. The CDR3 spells CASSLTEGFTQYF. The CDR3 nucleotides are TGTGCCAGCAGTTTGACGGAGGGCTTTACGCAGTATTTT.